Following are 29 T cell receptor beta chains from one sample sequenced in a study of cytomegalovirus exposure and HLA in healthy donors. Use of 60 Vbeta and 13 Jbeta primers characterized the PCR. TCRdb keeps only in-frame clones here, not all; method: immunoSEQ multiplex PCR. The repertoire holds 65,000 to 90,000 clones, with 65% to 75% as singletons. Sequenced material: PBMCs. These receptor sequences come from a woman aged 40 to 50 in good health and CMV-seropositive.

The V call is TRBV18, the J call TRBJ1-5; D might be TRBD1 (5 bases). CDR1 KGHSH and CDR2 LQKENI come from the germline V gene. The V gene lost 3 bases and the J gene lost 2 bases, with 17 bases spanning the gap. The CDR3 extends over 17 amino acids. The CDR3 sequence is CASSPEIRGFGNQPQHF. The CDR3 nucleotides are TGTGCCAGCTCACCCGAAATCCGGGGGTTCGGCAATCAGCCCCAGCATTTT.

This rearrangement joins TRBV5-1 to TRBJ2-7; TRBD2 agrees at 13 bases. CDR3 length: 16 residues. Losses at the gene ends were 0 bases for V and 3 bases for J; bases not matched to a gene: 3. Germline V gives CDR1 SGHRS, CDR2 YFSETQ. CDR3 sequence (DNA): TGCGCCAGCAGCTTGGGCGGGACTAGCGGGATCTACGAGCAGTACTTC. This codes for CASSLGGTSGIYEQYF.

The V call is TRBV14, the J call TRBJ1-1; D might be TRBD1 (5 bases). V lost 4 bases and J lost 5, with 20 bases in between. CDR1 and CDR2 from the germline V gene are SGHDN and FVKESK. This CDR3 contains 16 residues. The CDR3 coding sequence is TGTGCCAGCAGCCTATTGGATCTGGGGCGAAGAACTGAAGCTTTCTTT. Its protein is CASSLLDLGRRTEAFF.

The chain combines TRBV6-1 with TRBJ2-7, with D possibly being TRBD1 (5 bases). CDR1 is MNHNS, CDR2 SASEGT, per germline. The germline V and J ends were trimmed by 10 bases and 2 bases, with 15 bases remaining between them. The CDR3 totals 13 residues. For the CDR3, the DNA is TGTGCCACCCGAGACAGACTTACCTACGAGCAGTACTTC. It yields the protein CATRDRLTYEQYF.

The CDR3 loop is CASSTGQGTGGNEQFF. CDR3 sequence (DNA): TGCGCCAGCAGCACCGGACAGGGGACGGGTGGCAATGAGCAGTTCTTC. This chain connects TRBV5-1 to TRBJ2-1, with 9 bases lining up with TRBD1. V trimming: 4 bases; J trimming: 6 bases; junction bases outside the gene matches: 11. The V gene's germline CDR1 is SGHRS and CDR2 YFSETQ. The CDR3 is made up of 16 amino acids.

The V and J genes are TRBV4-1 and TRBJ2-7; 10 nucleotides line up with TRBD1. Trimming at V came to 1 base and at J to 2 bases, leaving 5 bases not matched to a gene. CDR1 is MGHRA, CDR2 YSYEKL, per germline. The CDR3 runs to 16 residues. In DNA form, the CDR3 reads TGCGCCAGCAGCCAAGGACAGGGGGCTAATGCCTACGAGCAGTACTTC. Encoded protein: CASSQGQGANAYEQYF.

The chain carries TRBV7-2 and TRBJ1-4, with 10 positions matching TRBD1. The CDR3 has 17 amino acids. The V gene end was trimmed by 4 bases and the J gene end by 8 bases; junction bases not matched to a gene: 13. Looked up from germline, CDR1 is SGHTA and CDR2 is FQGNSA. CDR3 DNA: TGTGCCAGCAGCTCGACAGGGGGCGCAGACGTTAACGAAAAACTGTTTTTT. Translation: CASSSTGGADVNEKLFF.

This clone has only one observation. The V gene is TRBV15, the J gene TRBJ2-7, with a weak D call TRBD2 (5 bases). Trimming removed 5 bases at V and 7 bases at J, with 15 bases between. CDR1 and CDR2 from the germline V gene are LNHNV and YYDKDF (reference sequence). The CDR3 has 13 residues. CDR3 loop: CATSFPEGLEQYF. The CDR3, as DNA: TGTGCCACCAGCTTCCCCGAGGGTTTGGAGCAGTACTTC.

V and J are TRBV29-1 and TRBJ2-5, with D hard to call. There are 11 residues in the CDR3. Germline lookup yields CDR1 SQVTM and CDR2 ANQGSEA. Trimming pared 4 bases from V and 5 bases from J, leaving 8 bases between. For the CDR3, the DNA is TGCAGCGTTGGGCAGGTGGAGACCCAGTACTTC. This encodes CSVGQVETQYF.

V gene TRBV28 combines with J gene TRBJ2-7, with TRBD2 matching over 14 bases. The CDR3 length is 16 residues. Germline V gives CDR1 MDHEN, CDR2 SYDVKM. Trimming at V came to 6 bases and at J to 7 bases, leaving 11 bases not matched to a gene. CDR3 in DNA: TGTGCCAGCAGCCGGCGGACTAGCGGGAGGATTGAGGAGCAGTACTTC. Residues: CASSRRTSGRIEEQYF.

This chain links TRBV5-1 with TRBJ2-2; D is unclear. The CDR3 totals 12 residues. Per germline, CDR1 SGHRS and CDR2 YFSETQ. Trimming left V 4 bases short and J 3 bases short, with 4 bases between. CDR3 in amino acids: CASSPHTGELFF. The CDR3 nucleotides are TGCGCCAGCAGCCCTCACACCGGGGAGCTGTTTTTT.

This clone was recorded only once. This chain uses TRBV6-5 with TRBJ2-5; maybe TRBD1 (6 bases). V dropped 2 bases and J dropped 3 bases, with 7 bases sitting between them. Germline values: CDR1 MNHEY, CDR2 SVGAGI. The CDR3 length is 13 residues. The CDR3 nucleotides read TGTGCCAGCAGTTACGGGGGCAAAGAGACCCAGTACTTC. Its translation: CASSYGGKETQYF.

This chain joins TRBV10-1 and TRBJ2-1, with D tentatively TRBD2 (5 bases). Trimming stripped 4 bases from V and 8 bases from J, with 12 bases between. The germline V gene encodes CDR1 WNHNN and CDR2 SYGVQD (reference sequence). The CDR3 is made up of 13 amino acids. The CDR3: CASSAAGNYEQFF. The CDR3 coding sequence is TGCGCCAGCAGTGCGGCGGGTAATTATGAGCAGTTCTTC.

The chain uses TRBV19 and TRBJ1-5; 9 bases match TRBD1. V trimming: 6 bases; J trimming: 6 bases; junction bases outside the gene matches: 9. The CDR3 has 15 amino acids. Germline V lookup: CDR1 LNHDA, CDR2 SQIVND (reference sequence). The CDR3 DNA sequence: TGTGCCAGTAGCTCAACAGGGGGCTGGGGTCAGCCCCAGCATTTT. It codes for CASSSTGGWGQPQHF. The complete variable domain, with remaining parts taken from reference TRBV19 and TRBJ1-5, reads DGGITQSPKYLFRKEGQNVTLSCEQNLNHDAMYWYRQDPGQGLRLIYYSQIVNDFQKGDIAEGYSVSREKKESFPLTVTSAQKNPTAFYLCASSSTGGWGQPQHFGDGTRLSIL.

The CDR3 region is CASSFTGGSNEKLFF. The CDR3 DNA reads TGTGCCAGCAGCTTCACAGGGGGAAGTAATGAAAAACTGTTTTTT. The rearrangement uses TRBV9 and TRBJ1-4; 8 bases agree with TRBD1. Looked up from germline, CDR1 is SGDLS and CDR2 is YYNGEE. There are 15 residues in the CDR3. J was trimmed by 4 bases and V by 4 bases; bases with no gene match: 6.

Notes on this clone: The same CDR3 can be traced to other DNA sequences in this sample. The chain uses TRBV5-1 and TRBJ2-7, with TRBD1 identical over 10 bases. With 0 bases clipped from V and 7 bases from J, the junction kept 4 bases outside the gene matches. The CDR3 extends over 14 amino acids. The germline V gene encodes CDR1 SGHRS and CDR2 YFSETQ. As DNA, the CDR3 is TGCGCCAGCAGCTTGGGACAGGGGGCTTATGAGCAGTACTTC. This sequence encodes CASSLGQGAYEQYF.

The chain links TRBV5-4 to TRBJ1-1; D is uncertain. The CDR3 is 15 amino acids. Germline values: CDR1 SGHNT, CDR2 YYREEE (reference sequence). Trimming pared 0 bases from V and 2 bases from J, leaving 11 bases between. In DNA, the CDR3 is TGTGCCAGCAGCTTGGGTTCCCCCCGTAACACTGAAGCTTTCTTT. Translating it yields CASSLGSPRNTEAFF.

The chain has TRBV6-5 and TRBJ2-7; 9 nucleotides match TRBD1. V was clipped by 6 bases and J by 2 bases; unmatched bases: 8. Per the germline V gene, CDR1 is MNHEY and CDR2 is SVGAGI. The CDR3 runs to 15 residues. CDR3 residues: CASRVGQGITYEQYF. CDR3 DNA sequence: TGTGCCAGCAGAGTCGGACAGGGGATCACCTACGAGCAGTACTTC.

The chain links TRBV4-1 to TRBJ2-2; D unresolved. CDR3 length: 14 residues. Trimming removed 0 bases at V and 6 bases at J, with 8 bases between. Germline CDR1 and CDR2: MGHRA and YSYEKL. CDR3 amino acids: CASSQDSRAGELFF. The CDR3 DNA sequence: TGCGCCAGCAGCCAAGATTCCCGGGCCGGGGAGCTGTTTTTT.

CDR3 bases: TGTGCCAGCAGCGACGGGACAGGAATAGCTGAAGCTTTCTTT. Its translation: CASSDGTGIAEAFF. The chain links TRBV11-3 to TRBJ1-1; 8 bases map to TRBD1. With V trimmed by 5 bases and J by 6 bases, 8 bases remained unmatched. Germline V CDR1 and CDR2: SGHNT, YENEEA. The CDR3 extends over 14 amino acids.

This chain joins TRBV7-2 and TRBJ2-7; D ambiguous. V was shortened by 5 bases and J by 4 bases, with 12 bases between the two germline ends. Germline-derived CDR1 and CDR2 are SGHTA and FQGNSA. The CDR3 spans 13 residues. The CDR3 bases are TGTGCCAGCAGCCCGGGTGCTATATACGAGCAGTACTTC. It encodes CASSPGAIYEQYF. The full variable domain, its missing parts supplied by reference TRBV7-2 and TRBJ2-7, is GAGVSQSPSNKVTEKGKDVELRCDPISGHTALYWYRQSLGQGLEFLIYFQGNSAPDKSGLPSDRFSAERTGGSVSTLTIQRTQQEDSAVYLCASSPGAIYEQYFGPGTRLTVT.

This rearrangement joins TRBV30 to TRBJ2-7; possibly TRBD1 for D (6 bases). Trimming took 3 bases from V and 4 from J, leaving 16 bases between them. The germline CDR1 and CDR2 sequences are GTSNPN and SVGIG (reference sequence). CDR3 size: 14 residues. In DNA form, the CDR3 reads TGTGCCTGGAGCGCCCAGGGGCGAAGGTACGAGCAGTACTTC. It specifies CAWSAQGRRYEQYF.

The CDR3 DNA reads TGTGCCAGCAGCTTGGCCGGGACCTACGAGCAGTACTTC. This sequence encodes CASSLAGTYEQYF. V and J are TRBV5-4 and TRBJ2-7, with TRBD2 as a possible D gene (5 bases). V shed 0 bases and J shed 2 bases, with 6 bases lying between them. CDR3 length: 13 amino acids. The germline V gene has CDR1 SGHNT and CDR2 YYREEE (reference sequence).

A few counts support this clone. CDR3 bases: TGTGCCAGCAGCTTAGGCCCCAGGGACTACGAGCAGTACTTC. Translating it yields CASSLGPRDYEQYF. The chain links TRBV7-6 to TRBJ2-7; perhaps TRBD1 as D (5 bases). CDR3 length equals 14 residues. CDR1 and CDR2 (germline): SGHVS, FNYEAQ. The V end was cut by 1 base, the J end by 3 bases, with 10 bases between. Filled out from reference TRBV7-6 and TRBJ2-7, the complete variable domain reads GAGVSQSPRYKVTKRGQDVALRCDPISGHVSLYWYRQALGQGPEFLTYFNYEAQQDKSGLPNDRFSAERPEGSISTLTIQRTEQRDSAMYRCASSLGPRDYEQYFGPGTRLTVT.

The gene calls are TRBV6-5 and TRBJ1-2, with TRBD1 matching over 9 bases. The CDR3 length is 13 residues. CDR1 and CDR2 (germline): MNHEY, SVGAGI. Trimming took 5 bases from V and 7 from J; bases not matched to a gene: 5. The DNA of the CDR3 is TGTGCCAGCAGTCCACAGGGGGCTGGTGGCTACACCTTC. Its translation is CASSPQGAGGYTF.

The chain links TRBV4-2 to TRBJ2-5, with 10 bases identical to TRBD1. Germline V gene lookup returns CDR1 LGHNA and CDR2 YNFKEQ. The CDR3 is made up of 15 amino acids. With V trimmed by 3 bases and J by 2 bases, 3 bases remained unmatched. In DNA form, the CDR3 reads TGTGCCAGCAGCCACGAGGACAGGGGGCAAGAGACCCAGTACTTC. It encodes CASSHEDRGQETQYF.

V and J are TRBV7-2 and TRBJ2-5; possibly TRBD2 for D (5 bases). Trimming pared 7 bases from V and 5 bases from J, leaving 23 bases between. Per the germline V gene, CDR1 is SGHTA and CDR2 is FQGNSA. This CDR3 spans 16 amino acids. Here the CDR3 reads CASTQLGNHLGETQYF. CDR3 in DNA: TGTGCCAGCACCCAACTAGGGAACCATCTGGGGGAGACCCAGTACTTC.

A note on this clone: As the CDR3 is not closed by the conserved phenylalanine or tryptophan, this likely results from a read error. The J gene is TRBJ1-5, the V gene TRBV6-5; D perhaps matches TRBD1 (6 bases). V shed 0 bases and J shed 8 bases, with 11 bases lying between them. The CDR3 loop spans 14 amino acids. CDR1 is MNHEY, CDR2 SVGAGI, per germline. CDR3 protein: CASSYSGRGEPQHL. The CDR3 nucleotides read TGTGCCAGCAGTTACTCAGGCAGGGGAGAGCCCCAGCATCTT.

This sequence joins TRBV10-3 and TRBJ2-3; 11 bases fit TRBD2. The CDR3 has 15 residues. Trimming removed 4 bases from V and 7 bases from J; junction bases left unmatched: 7. CDR1 ENHRY and CDR2 SYGVKD come from the germline V gene. The CDR3 DNA follows: TGTGCCATCAGTGCCGGGACTAGCGGAAACCATACGCAGTATTTT. Amino acid sequence: CAISAGTSGNHTQYF.